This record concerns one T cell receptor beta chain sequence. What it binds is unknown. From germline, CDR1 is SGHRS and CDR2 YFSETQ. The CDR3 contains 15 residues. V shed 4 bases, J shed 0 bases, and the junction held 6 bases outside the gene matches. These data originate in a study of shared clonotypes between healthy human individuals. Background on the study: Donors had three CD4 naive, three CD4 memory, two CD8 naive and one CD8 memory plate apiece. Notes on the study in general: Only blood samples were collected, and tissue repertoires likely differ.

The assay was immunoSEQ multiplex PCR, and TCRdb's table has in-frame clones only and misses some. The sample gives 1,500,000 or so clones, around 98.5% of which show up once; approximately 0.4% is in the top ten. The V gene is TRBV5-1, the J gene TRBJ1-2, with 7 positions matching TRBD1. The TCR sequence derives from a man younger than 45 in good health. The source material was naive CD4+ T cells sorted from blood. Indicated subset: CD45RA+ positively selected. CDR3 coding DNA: TGCGCCAGCAGCGAGGGGACAGCTACTAACTATGGCTACACCTTC. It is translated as CASSEGTATNYGYTF.